This entry concerns a single TCR beta chain. What it recognizes is unknown. This sample is drawn from a study of PD-1 blockade in classical Hodgkin lymphoma. Study conclusions and caveats: Complete responders matched newly diagnosed patients in baseline diversity.

CDR1 is SGHNT and CDR2 is YENEEA in the germline V gene. Losses at the gene ends were 5 bases for V and 3 bases for J; bases not matched to a gene: 6. The CDR3 runs 14 residues. Using immunoSEQ multiplex PCR, the repertoire was profiled, and TCRdb retains in-frame clones only, with some absent. The sample has 50,000 to 65,000 clones; roughly nine tenths are singletons. Time point described: cycle 4 day 1 (C4D1), after 6 weeks of nivolumab. In every patient, relapse followed autologous stem cell transplantation, while exposure to brentuximab vedotin differed. The sample consisted of peripheral blood mononuclear cells (PBMCs), taken before the fourth cycle of nivolumab. This clonotype was sampled from a human donor with classical Hodgkin lymphoma. The V gene is TRBV11-3, the J gene TRBJ2-7; 8 bases match TRBD1. The CDR3 bases are TGTGCCAGCAGCGGGACAGGTTCTGACTACGAGCAGTACTTC. Translated: CASSGTGSDYEQYF. Variable domain in full (rest from reference TRBV11-3 and TRBJ2-7): EAGVVQSPRYKIIEKKQPVAFWCNPISGHNTLYWYLQNLGQGPELLIRYENEEAVDDSQLPKDRFSAERLKGVDSTLKIQPAELGDSAVYLCASSGTGSDYEQYFGPGTRLTVT.